A selection of T cell receptor beta chains follows, all from one sample in a study of shared clonotypes between healthy human individuals. Measured with immunoSEQ multiplex PCR; TCRdb has only the in-frame clones, and not every one. Of about 1.5 million clones in the sample, around 97% were seen once. Sequencing was performed on naive CD4+ T cells sorted from blood. The receptor source for this set is a man aged 25-45 years in good health. The CDR3 runs from the conserved cysteine through the conserved F or W. A D gene is named only where the DNA matches it firmly. Not all rows give a size; the values are once, few, many and, for expanded clones, a class.

j_gene | len | v_gene | abundance | d_gene | CDR3aa | CDR3nt
TRBJ2-2 | 14 | TRBV18 | - | TRBD1 | CASSPMDRIGELFF | TGTGCCAGCTCACCAATGGACAGGATCGGGGAGCTGTTTTTT
TRBJ2-3 | 15 | TRBV5-1 | once | TRBD1 | CASSLSGQGTDTQYF | TGCGCCAGCAGCTTGTCAGGACAGGGGACAGATACGCAGTATTTT
TRBJ2-3 | 11 | TRBV29-1 | - | - | CSVSFTDTQYF | TGCAGCGTATCGTTCACAGATACGCAGTATTTT
TRBJ1-1 | 17 | TRBV7-9 | - | - | CASSLNRREGGGTEAFF | TGTGCCAGCAGCTTAAATCGCCGGGAGGGGGGCGGCACTGAAGCTTTCTTT
TRBJ2-1 | 15 | TRBV18 | - | - | CASSLGGGSYNEQFF | TGTGCCAGCTCCCTAGGGGGAGGCTCCTACAATGAGCAGTTCTTC
TRBJ1-5 | 12 | TRBV5-4 | - | - | CASSFPNQPQHF | TGTGCCAGCAGCTTCCCGAATCAGCCCCAGCATTTT
TRBJ1-1 | 15 | TRBV27 | once | TRBD1 | CASSFFDRGLTEAFF | TGTGCCAGCAGTTTCTTTGACAGGGGACTAACTGAAGCTTTCTTT
TRBJ2-2 | 15 | TRBV7-3 | once | - | CASSLGPTLTGELFF | TGTGCCAGCAGCTTGGGACCCACGCTGACCGGGGAGCTGTTTTTT
TRBJ2-1 | 16 | TRBV5-1 | - | TRBD2 | CASSRTSGRASNEQFF | TGCGCCAGCAGCCGGACTAGCGGGAGGGCCAGTAATGAGCAGTTCTTC
TRBJ2-2 | 15 | TRBV5-1 | - | TRBD2 | CASSLAGGATGELFF | TGCGCCAGCAGCTTGGCCGGGGGGGCCACCGGGGAGCTGTTTTTT
TRBJ2-7 | 13 | TRBV2 | once | - | CASSGNSRTEQYF | TGTGCCAGCAGTGGTAATAGCAGGACCGAGCAGTACTTC
TRBJ2-1 | 14 | TRBV11-3 | - | TRBD2 | CASSPGLAYNEQFF | TGTGCCAGCAGCCCTGGACTAGCGTACAATGAGCAGTTCTTC
TRBJ1-1 | 17 | TRBV7-9 | - | - | CASSLARGTSQSAEAFF | TGTGCCAGCAGCTTAGCTCGCGGGACATCCCAGAGCGCTGAAGCTTTCTTT
TRBJ1-3 | 12 | TRBV25-1 | - | - | CASSAWGNTIYF | TGTGCCAGCAGTGCGTGGGGGAACACCATATATTTT
TRBJ2-7 | 15 | TRBV11-2 | - | TRBD2 | CASSSGLADLYEQYF | TGTGCCAGCAGCTCGGGACTAGCGGATCTCTACGAGCAGTACTTC
TRBJ1-3 | 15 | TRBV9 | - | - | CASSVQGNSGNTIYF | TGTGCCAGCAGCGTGCAAGGTAACTCTGGAAACACCATATATTTT
TRBJ2-1 | 14 | TRBV25-1 | - | - | CASRGGISLNEQFF | TGTGCCAGCAGGGGCGGGATCAGTTTGAATGAGCAGTTCTTC
TRBJ2-7 | 13 | TRBV11-2 | - | - | CASSLLLGRKKYF | TGTGCCAGCAGCTTATTGCTGGGGAGGAAGAAGTACTTC
TRBJ2-1 | 13 | TRBV2 | - | TRBD2 | CASSDGRYNEQFF | TGTGCCAGCAGTGACGGGAGGTATAATGAGCAGTTCTTC
TRBJ2-7 | 13 | TRBV4-3 | - | TRBD1 | CASSQRQGFEQYF | TGCGCCAGCAGCCAACGACAGGGTTTCGAGCAGTACTTC